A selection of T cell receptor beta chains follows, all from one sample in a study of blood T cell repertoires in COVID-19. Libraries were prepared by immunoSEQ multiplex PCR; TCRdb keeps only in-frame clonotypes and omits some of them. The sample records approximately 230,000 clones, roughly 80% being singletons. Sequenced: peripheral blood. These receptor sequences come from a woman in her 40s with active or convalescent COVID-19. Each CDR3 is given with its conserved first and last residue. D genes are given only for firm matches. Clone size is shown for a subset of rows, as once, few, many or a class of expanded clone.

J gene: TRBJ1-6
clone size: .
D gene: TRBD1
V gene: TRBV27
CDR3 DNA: TGTGCCAGCAGTTTGGGACAGGGGATTTCACCCCTCCACTTT
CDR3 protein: CASSLGQGISPLHF

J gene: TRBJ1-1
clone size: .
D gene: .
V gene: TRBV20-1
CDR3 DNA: TGCAGCCTCGTAGGGGATGAAGCTTTCTTT
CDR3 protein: CSLVGDEAFF

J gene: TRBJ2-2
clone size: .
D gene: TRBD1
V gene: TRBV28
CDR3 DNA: TGTGCCAGCATCACAGGGGGAAGAGACACCGGGGAGCTGTTTTTT
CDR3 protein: CASITGGRDTGELFF

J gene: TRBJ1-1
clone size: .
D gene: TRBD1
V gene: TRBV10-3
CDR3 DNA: TGTGCCATCAGCCCTGGACAGGGGGACACTGAAGCTTTCTTT
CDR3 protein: CAISPGQGDTEAFF

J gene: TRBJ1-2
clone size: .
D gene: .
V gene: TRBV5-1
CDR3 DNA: TGCGCCAGCAGCCCCGAGACAGCCCTGCTTGGCTACACCTTC
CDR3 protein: CASSPETALLGYTF

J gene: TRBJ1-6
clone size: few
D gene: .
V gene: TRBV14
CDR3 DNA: TGTGCCAGCAGCCAAGTTAGAAATTCACCCCTCCACTTT
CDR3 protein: CASSQVRNSPLHF

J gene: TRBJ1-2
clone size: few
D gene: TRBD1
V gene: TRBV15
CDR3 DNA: TGTGCCACCAGCAGAGATACAGGCCAGGGGGGAGGCTACACCTTC
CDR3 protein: CATSRDTGQGGGYTF

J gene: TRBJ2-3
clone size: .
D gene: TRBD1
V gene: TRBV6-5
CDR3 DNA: TGTGCCAGCAGGACAGGGGGCATAGATACGCAGTATTTT
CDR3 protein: CASRTGGIDTQYF

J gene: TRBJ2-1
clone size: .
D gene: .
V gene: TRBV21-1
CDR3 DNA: TGTGCCAGCAGCAAAGGAGGGGGGACAGGGGTTAAATCCTCCTACAATGAGCAGTTCTTC
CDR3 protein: CASSKGGGTGVKSSYNEQFF

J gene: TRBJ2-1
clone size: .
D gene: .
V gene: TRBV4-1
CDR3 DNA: TGCGCCAGCAGCCAAGAGACACCCAACAGTGAGCAGTTCTTC
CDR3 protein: CASSQETPNSEQFF

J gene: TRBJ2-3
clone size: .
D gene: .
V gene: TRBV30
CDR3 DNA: TGTGCCTGGAGTGTTACGACACCAGATACGCAGTATTTT
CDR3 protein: CAWSVTTPDTQYF

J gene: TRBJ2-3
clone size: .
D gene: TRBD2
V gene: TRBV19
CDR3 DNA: TGTGCCCGGGAGGGACAAGCGGGGGGCAACACGCAGTATTTT
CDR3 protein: CAREGQAGGNTQYF

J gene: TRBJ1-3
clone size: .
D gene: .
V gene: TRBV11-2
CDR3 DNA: TGTGCCAGCGGCGGGGAAGTCTCTGGAAACACCATATATTTT
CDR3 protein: CASGGEVSGNTIYF

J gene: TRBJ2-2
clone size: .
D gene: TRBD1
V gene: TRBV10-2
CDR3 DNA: TGCGCCAGCAGTCAACTCAGCAGGGGGCAGGTCGGGGAGCTGTTTTTT
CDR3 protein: CASSQLSRGQVGELFF

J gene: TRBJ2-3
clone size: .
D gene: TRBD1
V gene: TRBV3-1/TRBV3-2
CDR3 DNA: TGTGCCAGCAGCCCTCGGACAGGGTCGTTCACAGATACGCAGTATTTT
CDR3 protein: CASSPRTGSFTDTQYF

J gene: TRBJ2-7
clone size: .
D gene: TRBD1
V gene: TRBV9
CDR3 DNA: TGTGCCAGCAGTCTCAGGGACAGGGGGTACGAGCAGTACTTC
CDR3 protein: CASSLRDRGYEQYF

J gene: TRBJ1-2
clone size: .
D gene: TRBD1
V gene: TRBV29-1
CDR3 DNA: TGCAGCGTTGCCCGGACAGGAACAGATGGCTACACCTTC
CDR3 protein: CSVARTGTDGYTF

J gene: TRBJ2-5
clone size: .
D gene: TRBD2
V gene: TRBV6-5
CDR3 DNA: TGTGCCAGCAGTTCATGGAGCGGGGGGGCCGGAGAGACCCAGTACTTC
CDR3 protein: CASSSWSGGAGETQYF

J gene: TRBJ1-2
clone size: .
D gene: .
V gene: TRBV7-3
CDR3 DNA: TGTGCCAGCAGTCAAACCAATGGCGCGGGCGGCTACACCTTC
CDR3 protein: CASSQTNGAGGYTF

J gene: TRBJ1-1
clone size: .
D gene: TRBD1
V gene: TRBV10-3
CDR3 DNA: TGTGCCATCAGACAGGGGGACACTGAAGCTTTCTTT
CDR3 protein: CAIRQGDTEAFF

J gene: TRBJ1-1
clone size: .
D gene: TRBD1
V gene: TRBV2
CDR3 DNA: TGTGCCAGCAGTGAAGAGGCAGGGGGCATCACTGAAGCTTTCTTT
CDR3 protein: CASSEEAGGITEAFF

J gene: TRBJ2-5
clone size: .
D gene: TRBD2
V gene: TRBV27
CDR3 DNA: TGTGCCAGCAGTCCAAGGACTAGCGGGGGGCTACGGGGCCAGTACTTC
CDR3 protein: CASSPRTSGGLRGQYF

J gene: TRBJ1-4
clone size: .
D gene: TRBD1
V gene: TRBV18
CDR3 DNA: TGTGCCAGCTCACTGACCGGGACAGGGGATGAAAAACTGTTTTTT
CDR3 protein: CASSLTGTGDEKLFF

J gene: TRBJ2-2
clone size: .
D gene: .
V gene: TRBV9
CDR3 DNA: TGTGCCAGCAGCGTAATGGGACACCCGGGCACCGGGGAGCTGTTTTTT
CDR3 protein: CASSVMGHPGTGELFF

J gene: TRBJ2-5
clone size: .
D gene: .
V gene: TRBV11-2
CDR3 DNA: TGTGCCAGCACCTTGGACAAGGGAAAGACCCAGTACTTC
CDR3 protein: CASTLDKGKTQYF

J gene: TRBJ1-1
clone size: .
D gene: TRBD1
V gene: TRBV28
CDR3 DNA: TGTGCCAGCAGTTCGGGACAGAACCCTTGGCCCACTGAAGCTTTCTTT
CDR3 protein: CASSSGQNPWPTEAFF

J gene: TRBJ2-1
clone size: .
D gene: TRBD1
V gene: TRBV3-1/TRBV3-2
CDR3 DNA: TGTGCCAGCAGCCTTGCTCCGGGACAGCACAATGAGCAGTTCTTC
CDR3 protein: CASSLAPGQHNEQFF

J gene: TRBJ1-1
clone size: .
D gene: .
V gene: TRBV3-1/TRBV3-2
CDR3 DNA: TGTGCCAGCAGCAACCGAATGATTACAGGGAGCACTGAAGCTTTCTTT
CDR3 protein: CASSNRMITGSTEAFF

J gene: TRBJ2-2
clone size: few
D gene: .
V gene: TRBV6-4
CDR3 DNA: TGTGCCAGCAGTGGCCTTACAGGGGAGCTGTTTTTT
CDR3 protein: CASSGLTGELFF

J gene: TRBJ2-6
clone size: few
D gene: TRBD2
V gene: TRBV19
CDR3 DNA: TGTGCCAGTACCACTAGCGGGACCTCTGGGGCCAACGTCCTGACTTTC
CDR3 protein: CASTTSGTSGANVLTF

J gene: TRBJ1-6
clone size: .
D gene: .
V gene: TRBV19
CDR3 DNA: TGTGCCAGTAAGAAATCACGGGGGTCGTATTCACCCCTCCACTTT
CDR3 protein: CASKKSRGSYSPLHF

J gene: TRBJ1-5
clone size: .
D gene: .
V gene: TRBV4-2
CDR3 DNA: TGTGCCAGCAGCCAAGATCATTGGGCCGCGGGGAATCAGCCCCAGCATTTT
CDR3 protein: CASSQDHWAAGNQPQHF

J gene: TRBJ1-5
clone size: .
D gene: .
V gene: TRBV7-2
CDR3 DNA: TGTGCCAGCAGTTTGACTGATAATCAGCCCCAGCATTTT
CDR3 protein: CASSLTDNQPQHF

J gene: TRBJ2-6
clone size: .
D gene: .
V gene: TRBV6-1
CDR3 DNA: TGTGCCAGCAGTGCGGTCAGGGCCTCTGGGGCCAACGTCCTGACTTTC
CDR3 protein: CASSAVRASGANVLTF

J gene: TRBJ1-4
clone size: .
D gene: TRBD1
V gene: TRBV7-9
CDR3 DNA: TGTGCCAGCAGCGGTACAGGGGCAACTAATGAAAAACTGTTTTTT
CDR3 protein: CASSGTGATNEKLFF

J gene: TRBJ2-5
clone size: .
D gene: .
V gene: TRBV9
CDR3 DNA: TGTGCCAGCAGCCCCCCCGCCTCCAGGGAGACCCAGTACTTC
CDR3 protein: CASSPPASRETQYF

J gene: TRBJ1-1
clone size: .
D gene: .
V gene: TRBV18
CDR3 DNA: TGTGCCAGCTCACCCGTCCGGGGGGAAAACACTGAAGCTTTCTTT
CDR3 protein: CASSPVRGENTEAFF

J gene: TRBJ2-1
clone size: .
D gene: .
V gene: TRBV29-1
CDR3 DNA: TGCAGCGTTGGGGGACTTGCCGGGGAGTTCTTC
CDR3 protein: CSVGGLAGEFF

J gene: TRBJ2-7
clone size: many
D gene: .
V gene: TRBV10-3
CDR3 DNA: TGTGCCATCAGTGTGGACACCGTGGAGCAGTACTTC
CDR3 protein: CAISVDTVEQYF

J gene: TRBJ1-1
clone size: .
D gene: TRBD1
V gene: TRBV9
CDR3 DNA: TGTGCCAGCAGCGCCCGGGACAGGCCTCGGGGCACTGAAGCTTTCTTT
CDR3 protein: CASSARDRPRGTEAFF

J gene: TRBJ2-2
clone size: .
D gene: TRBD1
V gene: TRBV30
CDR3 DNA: TGTGCCTGGAGTGGAGACAGGGCACCTCCTCTCACCGGGGAGCTGTTTTTT
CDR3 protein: CAWSGDRAPPLTGELFF

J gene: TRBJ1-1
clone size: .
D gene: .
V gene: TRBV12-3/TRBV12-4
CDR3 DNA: TGTGCCAGCACTTTGGGGCTTCGGACTGAAGCTTTCTTT
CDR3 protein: CASTLGLRTEAFF

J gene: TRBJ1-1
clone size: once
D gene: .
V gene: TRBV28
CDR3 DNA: TGTGCCAGCAGTTTGACAGACATGAACACTGAAGCTTTCTTT
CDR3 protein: CASSLTDMNTEAFF

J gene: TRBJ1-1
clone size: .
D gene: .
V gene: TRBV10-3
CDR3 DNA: TGTGCCATCAGCGCGACACAGAACACTGAAGCTTTCTTT
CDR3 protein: CAISATQNTEAFF

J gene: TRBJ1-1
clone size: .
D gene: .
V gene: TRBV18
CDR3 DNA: TGTGCCAGCTCACCACTGCAGGGAACTGAAGCTTTCTTT
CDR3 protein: CASSPLQGTEAFF

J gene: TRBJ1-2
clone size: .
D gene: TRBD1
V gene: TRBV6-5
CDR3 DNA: TGTGCCAGCAGATCCGGGACAGGGGCGGATGGCTACACCTTC
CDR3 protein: CASRSGTGADGYTF

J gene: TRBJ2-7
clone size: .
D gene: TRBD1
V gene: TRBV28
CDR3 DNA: TGTGCCAGCAGTTTGGGGACAGGGTATTCCGAGCAGTACTTC
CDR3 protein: CASSLGTGYSEQYF

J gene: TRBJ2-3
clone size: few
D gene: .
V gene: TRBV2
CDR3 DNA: TGTGCCACTCTTAGCGGAGATACGCAGTATTTT
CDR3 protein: CATLSGDTQYF

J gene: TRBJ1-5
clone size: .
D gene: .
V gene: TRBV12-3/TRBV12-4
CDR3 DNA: TGTGCCAGCAGTTTGACCGAGACCCAGGCCCAGCATTTT
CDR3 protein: CASSLTETQAQHF

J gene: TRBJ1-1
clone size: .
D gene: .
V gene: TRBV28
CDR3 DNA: TGTGCCAGTACAGGGATGAACACTGAAGCTTTCTTT
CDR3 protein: CASTGMNTEAFF

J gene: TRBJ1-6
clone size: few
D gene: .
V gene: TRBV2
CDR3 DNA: TGTGCCAGCGGTCTGGGCACCAATTCACCCCTCCACTTT
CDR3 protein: CASGLGTNSPLHF

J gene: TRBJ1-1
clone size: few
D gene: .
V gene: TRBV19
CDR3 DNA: TGTGCCAGTAGTATCGGCCGGGATTCTCTCTGGGCTTTCTTT
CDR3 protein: CASSIGRDSLWAFF

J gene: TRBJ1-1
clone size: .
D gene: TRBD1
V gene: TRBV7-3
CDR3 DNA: TGTGCCAGCAGGCTGGGGACAGCTTCAGAAGCTTTCTTT
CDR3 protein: CASRLGTASEAFF